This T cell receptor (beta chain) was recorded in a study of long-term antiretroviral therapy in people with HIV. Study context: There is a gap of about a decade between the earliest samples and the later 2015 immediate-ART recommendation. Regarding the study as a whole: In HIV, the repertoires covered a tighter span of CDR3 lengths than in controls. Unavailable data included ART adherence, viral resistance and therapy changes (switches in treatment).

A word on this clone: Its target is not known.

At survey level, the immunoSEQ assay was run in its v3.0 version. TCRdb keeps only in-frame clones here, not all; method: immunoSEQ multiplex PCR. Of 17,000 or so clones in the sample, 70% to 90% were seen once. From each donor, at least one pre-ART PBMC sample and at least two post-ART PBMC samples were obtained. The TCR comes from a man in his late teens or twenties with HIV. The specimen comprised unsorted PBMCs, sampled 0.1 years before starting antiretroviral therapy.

The CDR3 loop is CASSFQGRPGRPKAFF. The CDR3 DNA follows: TGTGCCAGCAGCTTTCAAGGACGGCCGGGAAGACCGAAAGCTTTCTTT. V usage is TRBV7-9 and J usage is TRBJ1-1; D gene ambiguous. CDR3 length: 16 amino acids. V was shortened by 3 bases and J by 9 bases, with 23 bases between the two germline ends. Germline CDR1 and CDR2: SEHNR and FQNEAQ (reference sequence).